This TCR beta chain appears in the sequencing data of a study of regulatory T cells in long-lasting Graves disease. Arm-PCR of CDR3 regions and iRepertoire HTBI primers were the basis on which TCR beta libraries were built. Via MiXCR, TCRdb re-called the multiplex PCR reads, giving one row per CDR3 protein. The sample lists about 200,000 distinct CDR3 sequences; roughly 19% were seen once. The time point: newly diagnosed GD, antithyroid drugs for less than 3 months. Researchers made the TCR library from RNA that was extracted from PBMCs. Each of the patients was recruited from an endocrinology department situated in Xi'an, China. The CDR3 has 16 residues. Germline V CDR1 and CDR2: KGHDR, SFDVKD. With 3 bases clipped from V and 7 bases from J, the junction kept 11 bases outside the gene matches. These data were also reused for a study on T cells in Graves' hyperthyroidism and ophthalmopathy. That work contributes: Carried out on the TCR CDR3, a first-round RT-PCR used the HTBI primer set. Progression to ophthalmopathy was predicted a median of approximately 6.4 months early.

This TCR derives from a woman in her thirties with Graves disease. The chain joins TRBV24-1 to TRBJ2-1, with 7 bases identical to TRBD2. Here the sequenced sample was peripheral blood mononuclear cells (PBMCs), taken at new diagnosis, from a patient treated with antithyroid drugs. CDR3 in amino acids: CATSDRRGSRVNEQFF. CDR3 coding DNA: TGTGCCACCAGTGATAGACGCGGGAGTCGGGTAAATGAGCAGTTCTTC.